This entry concerns a single T cell receptor (beta chain). What it binds is not known. This sample is part of a study of CD8 T cell repertoires and HIV-1 epitope variants. Sequenced by immunoSEQ multiplex PCR; TCRdb stores in-frame clones only, minus some. This table holds roughly 5,900 clones, over 60% found once. The V gene's germline CDR1 is SQVTM and CDR2 ANQGSEA. This CDR3 contains 15 residues. V was pared by 0 bases and J by 1 base, with 13 bases between. This sequence was found in a male donor with HIV. Specimen: cultured CD8+ T cells derived from PBMCs. This rearrangement joins TRBV29-1 to TRBJ2-7; D is undetermined. The CDR3 loop is CSVEEETRYSYEQYF. Written as DNA, the CDR3 is TGCAGCGTTGAAGAGGAAACACGATATTCCTACGAGCAGTACTTC.